The rows below give T cell receptor beta chains drawn from one sample of a study of blood T cell repertoires in COVID-19. Clones were sequenced by immunoSEQ multiplex PCR, and TCRdb holds only the in-frame ones, with some missing. The data show about 270,000 clones, approximately 89% seen once. Sequencing used peripheral blood. These receptors originate from a man in his forties with active or convalescent COVID-19. CDR3s include the opening cysteine and the closing phenylalanine or tryptophan. Each record gives: D gene, V gene, J gene, clone size, CDR3 protein, CDR3 DNA. A D gene is named only where the DNA matches it firmly. The listing skips clone size in some rows; elsewhere it reads once, few, many or a size class.

NA,TRBV12-5,TRBJ2-7,NA,CASGLVPPPGQQYF,TGTGCTAGTGGTTTGGTACCCCCGCCAGGGCAGCAGTACTTC
TRBD1,TRBV2,TRBJ1-4,NA,CASSELGTVGEKLFF,TGTGCCAGCAGCGAACTCGGGACAGTCGGTGAAAAACTGTTTTTT
TRBD1,TRBV29-1,TRBJ1-5,few,CSVKDRGQPQHF,TGCAGCGTCAAGGACAGGGGCCAGCCCCAGCATTTT
NA,TRBV19,TRBJ2-7,many,CATPCRRGRSYEQYF,TGTGCCACCCCCTGCAGACGCGGGCGCTCCTACGAGCAGTACTTC
TRBD1,TRBV28,TRBJ1-2,NA,CASSLRAGTGAFYTF,TGTGCCAGCAGTTTGAGGGCGGGGACAGGGGCTTTCTACACCTTC
TRBD1,TRBV11-2,TRBJ1-1,NA,CASSKTGVNTEAFF,TGTGCCAGCAGCAAGACAGGGGTGAACACTGAAGCTTTCTTT
NA,TRBV30,TRBJ2-4,NA,CAWSGLAKNIQYF,TGTGCCTGGAGCGGGTTAGCCAAAAACATTCAGTACTTC
TRBD1,TRBV27,TRBJ1-1,NA,CASRNQGAATEAFF,TGTGCCAGCAGGAACCAGGGGGCGGCTACTGAAGCTTTCTTT
TRBD1,TRBV9,TRBJ2-5,NA,CASSATGVRETQYF,TGTGCCAGCAGCGCCACAGGGGTTCGAGAGACCCAGTACTTC
TRBD1,TRBV6-1,TRBJ2-7,NA,CASSEGRGTSYEQYF,TGTGCCAGCAGTGAAGGCAGGGGGACCTCCTACGAGCAGTACTTC
TRBD1,TRBV7-9,TRBJ1-4,NA,CASSLARTGGRLFF,TGTGCCAGCAGCTTAGCCCGGACAGGGGGAAGGCTGTTTTTT
NA,TRBV3-1/TRBV3-2,TRBJ2-3,once,CASSPKGGTQYF,TGTGCCAGCAGCCCCAAGGGGGGGACGCAGTATTTT
TRBD1,TRBV2,TRBJ1-5,once,CASRGQGEGQPQHF,TGTGCCAGCCGCGGACAGGGGGAGGGTCAGCCCCAGCATTTT
TRBD1,TRBV14,TRBJ1-2,NA,CASSEHGRTGGLGYGYTF,TGTGCCAGCAGCGAGCATGGGCGGACAGGGGGCCTCGGCTATGGCTACACCTTC
TRBD1,TRBV27,TRBJ2-7,NA,CASSLSGQTYEQYF,TGTGCCAGCAGTTTATCGGGACAGACCTACGAGCAGTACTTC
NA,TRBV5-1,TRBJ2-2,NA,CASSLWGAKDYGELFF,TGCGCCAGCAGCTTGTGGGGAGCCAAGGACTACGGGGAGCTGTTTTTT
NA,TRBV28,TRBJ2-2,few,CASMSERAGATGELFF,TGTGCCAGCATGTCCGAGAGGGCGGGGGCAACCGGGGAGCTGTTTTTT
NA,TRBV6-5,TRBJ2-1,NA,CASSQPGDDEQFF,TGTGCCAGCAGTCAACCGGGGGACGATGAGCAGTTCTTC
NA,TRBV5-1,TRBJ2-2,few,CASSRRTPGDTGELFF,TGCGCCAGCAGCAGAAGGACTCCCGGGGACACCGGGGAGCTGTTTTTT
TRBD1,TRBV6-1,TRBJ1-2,NA,CASSEQGGYGYTF,TGTGCCAGCAGTGAACAGGGGGGCTATGGCTACACCTTC
TRBD2,TRBV24-1,TRBJ2-7,NA,CATIEREVYEQYF,TGTGCCACGATCGAGCGGGAGGTCTACGAGCAGTACTTC
NA,TRBV6-5,TRBJ1-2,once,CASSPSQSGGYTF,TGTGCCAGCAGCCCCAGTCAATCGGGGGGCTACACCTTC
NA,TRBV9,TRBJ1-1,NA,CASSNRQANTEAFF,TGTGCCAGCAGCAACCGACAGGCGAACACTGAAGCTTTCTTT
NA,TRBV3-1/TRBV3-2,TRBJ2-7,NA,CASSQDGRSYEQYF,TGTGCCAGCAGCCAAGATGGGAGATCCTACGAGCAGTACTTC